A selection of T cell receptor beta chains follows, all from one sample in a study of blood T cell repertoires in COVID-19. Clones were sequenced by immunoSEQ multiplex PCR, and TCRdb holds only the in-frame ones, with some missing. The sample comprises 190,000 or so clones, around 90% of which are singletons, and approximately 2.2% rests with the top ten. The sequencing sample was made of PBMCs or T cells enriched from blood (not recorded which). The receptors were sampled from a woman in her thirties who had recovered from COVID-19. The conserved cysteine and the conserved F or W are not part of the CDR3 here.

TRBV11-2	TRBJ1-2	ASSSSGTESYGYT
TRBV30	TRBJ2-7	AWSQQGYEQY
TRBV7-2	TRBJ2-3	ASSLESVAVDTQY
TRBV11-3	TRBJ2-2	ASSLQGTGELF
TRBV5-1	TRBJ1-2	ASSFGTGVNGYT
TRBV9	TRBJ1-3	ASGRELSGNTIY
TRBV5-1	TRBJ1-2	ASSLGQGAPYGYT
TRBV9	TRBJ2-5	ASSVGAQQETQY
TRBV2	TRBJ1-1	ASSGPGTGGVETEAF
TRBV30	TRBJ1-2	AWRMRAENYGYT
TRBV11-1	TRBJ2-7	ASTPLGSGGGEQY
TRBV5-4	TRBJ2-6	ASSLGQGDAGANVLT
TRBV6-4	TRBJ1-1	ASSQAGGTEAF
TRBV9	TRBJ2-7	ARGGDYEQY
TRBV11-3	TRBJ2-2	ASTNVVAATGELF
TRBV5-5	TRBJ2-7	ASRIEEELGHEQY
TRBV9	TRBJ1-2	ASSVASGQAGVVNYGYT
TRBV25-1	TRBJ1-1	ASSESSASEAF
TRBV6-5	TRBJ2-5	ASSIKETQY
TRBV11-1	TRBJ2-7	ASSPTGGPYEQY
TRBV11-2	TRBJ2-5	ASSLVGELGETQY
TRBV2	TRBJ2-2	ASSPTGGGTGELF
TRBV19	TRBJ2-5	ASIRAHRTSQETQY
TRBV11-3	TRBJ2-2	ASSRTEDTGELF
TRBV30	TRBJ2-7	AWSRDRTYEQY
TRBV7-9	TRBJ1-1	ASSPRDRGADTEAF
TRBV20-1	TRBJ1-1	SASQGLEAF
TRBV29-1	TRBJ1-1	SAGQAEAF
TRBV24-1	TRBJ2-3	ATHSDVNVVGVDRGRTDTQY
TRBV19	TRBJ1-3	ASSVDWGQPHSGNTIY
TRBV7-2	TRBJ2-7	ASSSGAGFEQY
TRBV19	TRBJ1-5	ASSNVQGANQPQH
TRBV19	TRBJ2-6	ASSIGVGGANVPT
TRBV2	TRBJ1-1	ASMGFQEAF
TRBV5-1	TRBJ1-2	ASSLSGGGYGYT
TRBV15	TRBJ1-2	ATSREEGWGYT
TRBV6-5	TRBJ1-3	ASSYSGGSWGNTIY
TRBV27	TRBJ1-2	ASSQGGTGGVYGYT
TRBV20-1	TRBJ1-4	SASRSRGQKEKLF
TRBV7-8	TRBJ2-7	ASSKLTGGSYEQY
TRBV11-3	TRBJ2-1	ASSLELAGDEEQF